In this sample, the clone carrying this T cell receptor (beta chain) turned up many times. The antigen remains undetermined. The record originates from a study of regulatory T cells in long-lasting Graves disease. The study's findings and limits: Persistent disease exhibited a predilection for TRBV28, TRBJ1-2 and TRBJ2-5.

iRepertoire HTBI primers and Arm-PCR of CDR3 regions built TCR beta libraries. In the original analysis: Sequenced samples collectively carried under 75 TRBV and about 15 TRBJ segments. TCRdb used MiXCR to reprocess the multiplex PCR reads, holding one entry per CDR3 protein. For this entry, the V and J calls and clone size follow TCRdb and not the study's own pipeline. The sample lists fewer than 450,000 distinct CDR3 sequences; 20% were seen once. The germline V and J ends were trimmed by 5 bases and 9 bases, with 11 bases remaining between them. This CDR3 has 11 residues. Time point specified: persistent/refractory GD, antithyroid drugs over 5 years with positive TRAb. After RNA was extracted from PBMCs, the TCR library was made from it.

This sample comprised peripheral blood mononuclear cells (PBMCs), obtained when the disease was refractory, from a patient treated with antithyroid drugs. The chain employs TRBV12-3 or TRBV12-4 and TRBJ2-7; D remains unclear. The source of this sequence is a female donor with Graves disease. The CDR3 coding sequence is TGTGCCAGCAGTAATCAACACCGGCAGTACTTC. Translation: CASSNQHRQYF.